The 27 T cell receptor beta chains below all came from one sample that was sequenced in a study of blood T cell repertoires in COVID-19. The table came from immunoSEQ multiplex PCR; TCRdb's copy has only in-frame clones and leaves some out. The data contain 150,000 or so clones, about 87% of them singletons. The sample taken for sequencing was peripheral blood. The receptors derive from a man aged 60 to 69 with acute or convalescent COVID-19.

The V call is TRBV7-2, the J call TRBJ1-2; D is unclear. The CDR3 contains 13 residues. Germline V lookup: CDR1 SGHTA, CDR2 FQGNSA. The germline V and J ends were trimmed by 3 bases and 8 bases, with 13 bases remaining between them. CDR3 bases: TGTGCCAGCAGCTTGGGCCCAGTCGGCGGCTACACCTTC. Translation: CASSLGPVGGYTF. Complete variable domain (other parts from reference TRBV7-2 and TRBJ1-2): GAGVSQSPSNKVTEKGKDVELRCDPISGHTALYWYRQSLGQGLEFLIYFQGNSAPDKSGLPSDRFSAERTGGSVSTLTIQRTQQEDSAVYLCASSLGPVGGYTFGSGTRLTVV.

CDR3 nucleotide sequence: TGTGCCAGCAGACAGGACGTTCCTTCCAATGAGCAGTTCTTC. It codes for CASRQDVPSNEQFF. J is TRBJ2-1 and V is TRBV7-2; a possible D gene is TRBD1 (5 bases). Germline CDR1 SGHTA, CDR2 FQGNSA. Trimming pared 6 bases from V and 6 bases from J, leaving 15 bases between. The CDR3 extends over 14 amino acids. Using reference TRBV7-2 and TRBJ2-1 for the parts outside the CDR3, the full variable domain is GAGVSQSPSNKVTEKGKDVELRCDPISGHTALYWYRQSLGQGLEFLIYFQGNSAPDKSGLPSDRFSAERTGGSVSTLTIQRTQQEDSAVYLCASRQDVPSNEQFFGPGTRLTVL.

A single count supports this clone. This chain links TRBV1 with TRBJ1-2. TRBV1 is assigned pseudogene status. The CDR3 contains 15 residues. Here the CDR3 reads CTSSQVCGSPYGYTF. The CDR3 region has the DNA TGCACCAGCAGCCAAGTTTGCGGGTCACCTTATGGCTACACCTTC.

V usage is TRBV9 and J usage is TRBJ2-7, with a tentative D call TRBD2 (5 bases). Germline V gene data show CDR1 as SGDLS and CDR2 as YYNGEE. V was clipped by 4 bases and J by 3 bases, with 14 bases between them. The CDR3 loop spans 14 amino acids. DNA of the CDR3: TGTGCCAGCAGCCCTTCCGGGATGTTCTACGAGCAGTACTTC. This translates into CASSPSGMFYEQYF.

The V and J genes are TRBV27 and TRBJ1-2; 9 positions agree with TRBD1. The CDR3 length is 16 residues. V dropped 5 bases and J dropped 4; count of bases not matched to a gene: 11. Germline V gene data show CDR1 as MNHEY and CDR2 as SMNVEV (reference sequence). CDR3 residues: CASSPQPGQGSYGYTF. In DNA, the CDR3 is TGTGCCAGCAGTCCGCAACCGGGACAGGGCAGCTATGGCTACACCTTC.

CDR3 in DNA: TGCAGCGTCGGGGGGGCACCTGGGGCCAACGTCCTGACTTTC. It specifies CSVGGAPGANVLTF. V usage is TRBV29-1 and J usage is TRBJ2-6, with 8 positions matching TRBD2. V trimming: 6 bases; J trimming: 2 bases; junction bases outside the gene matches: 3. Per the germline V gene, CDR1 is SQVTM and CDR2 is ANQGSEA. This CDR3 comprises 14 residues.

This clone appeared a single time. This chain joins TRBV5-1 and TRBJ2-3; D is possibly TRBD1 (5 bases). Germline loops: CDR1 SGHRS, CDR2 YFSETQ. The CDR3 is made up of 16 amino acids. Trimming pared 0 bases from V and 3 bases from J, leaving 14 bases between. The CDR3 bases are TGCGCCAGCAGCTTGGCACTACCACCAGGGACAGATACGCAGTATTTT. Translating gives CASSLALPPGTDTQYF.

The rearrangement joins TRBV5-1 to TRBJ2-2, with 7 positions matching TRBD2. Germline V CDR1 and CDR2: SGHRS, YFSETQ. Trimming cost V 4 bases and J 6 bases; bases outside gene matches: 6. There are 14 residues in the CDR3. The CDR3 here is CASSPGGIAGELFF. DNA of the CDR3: TGCGCCAGCAGCCCCGGGGGGATAGCCGGGGAGCTGTTTTTT.

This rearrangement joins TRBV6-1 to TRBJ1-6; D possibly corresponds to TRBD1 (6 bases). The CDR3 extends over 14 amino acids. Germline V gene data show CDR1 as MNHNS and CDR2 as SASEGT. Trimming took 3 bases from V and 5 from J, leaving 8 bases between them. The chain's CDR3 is CASSEGAHNSPLHF. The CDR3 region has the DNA TGTGCCAGCAGTGAGGGGGCGCATAATTCACCCCTCCACTTT.

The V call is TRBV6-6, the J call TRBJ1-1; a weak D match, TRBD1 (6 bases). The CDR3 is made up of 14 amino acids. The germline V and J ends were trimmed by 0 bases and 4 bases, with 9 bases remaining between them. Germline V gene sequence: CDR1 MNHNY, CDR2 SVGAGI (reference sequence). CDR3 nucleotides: TGTGCCAGCAGTTACTCCCCAGGGGCCACTGAAGCTTTCTTT. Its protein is CASSYSPGATEAFF.

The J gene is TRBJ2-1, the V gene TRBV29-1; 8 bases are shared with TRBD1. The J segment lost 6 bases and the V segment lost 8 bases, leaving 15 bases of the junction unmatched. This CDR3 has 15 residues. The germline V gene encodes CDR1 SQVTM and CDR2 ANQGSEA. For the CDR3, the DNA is TGCAGCACGCTTCCCCCGGACAGGGTAATCAATGAGCAGTTCTTC. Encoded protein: CSTLPPDRVINEQFF.

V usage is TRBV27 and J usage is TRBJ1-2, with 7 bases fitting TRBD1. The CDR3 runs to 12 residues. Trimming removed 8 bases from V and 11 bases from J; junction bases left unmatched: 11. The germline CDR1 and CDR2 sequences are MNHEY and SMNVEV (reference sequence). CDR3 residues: CASGYTGQAYTF. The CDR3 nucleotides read TGTGCCAGCGGTTATACCGGACAGGCTTACACCTTC.

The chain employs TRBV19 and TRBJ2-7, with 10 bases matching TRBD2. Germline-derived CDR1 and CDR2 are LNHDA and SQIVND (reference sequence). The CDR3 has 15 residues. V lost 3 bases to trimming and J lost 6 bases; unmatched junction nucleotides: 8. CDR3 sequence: CASSISLAGSTEQYF. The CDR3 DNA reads TGTGCCAGTAGTATTTCACTAGCGGGATCAACCGAGCAGTACTTC. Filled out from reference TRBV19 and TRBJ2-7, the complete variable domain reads DGGITQSPKYLFRKEGQNVTLSCEQNLNHDAMYWYRQDPGQGLRLIYYSQIVNDFQKGDIAEGYSVSREKKESFPLTVTSAQKNPTAFYLCASSISLAGSTEQYFGPGTRLTVT.

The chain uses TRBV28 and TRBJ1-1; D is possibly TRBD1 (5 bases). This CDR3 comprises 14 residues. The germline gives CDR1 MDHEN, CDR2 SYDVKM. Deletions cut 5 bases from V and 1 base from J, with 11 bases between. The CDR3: CASSEDTTNTEAFF. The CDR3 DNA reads TGTGCCAGCAGTGAGGACACCACGAACACTGAAGCTTTCTTT.

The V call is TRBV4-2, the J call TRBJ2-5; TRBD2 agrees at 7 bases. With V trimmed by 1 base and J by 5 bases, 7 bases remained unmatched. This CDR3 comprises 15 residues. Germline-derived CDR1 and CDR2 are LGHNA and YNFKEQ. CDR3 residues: CASSQGGGLAETQYF. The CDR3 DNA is TGTGCCAGCAGCCAAGGGGGGGGATTAGCGGAGACCCAGTACTTC.

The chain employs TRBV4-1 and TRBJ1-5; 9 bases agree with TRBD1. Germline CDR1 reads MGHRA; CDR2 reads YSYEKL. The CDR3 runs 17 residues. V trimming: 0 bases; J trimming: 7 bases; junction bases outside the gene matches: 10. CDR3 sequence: CASSQDLNRGLRQPQHF. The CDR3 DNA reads TGCGCCAGCAGCCAAGATTTAAACAGGGGGCTGAGACAGCCCCAGCATTTT.

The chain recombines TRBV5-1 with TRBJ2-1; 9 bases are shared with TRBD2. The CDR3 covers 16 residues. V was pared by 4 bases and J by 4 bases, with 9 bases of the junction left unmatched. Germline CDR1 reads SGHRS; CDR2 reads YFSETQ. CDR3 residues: CASSASGAFSYNEQFF. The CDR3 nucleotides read TGCGCCAGCAGCGCTAGCGGGGCTTTCTCTTACAATGAGCAGTTCTTC.

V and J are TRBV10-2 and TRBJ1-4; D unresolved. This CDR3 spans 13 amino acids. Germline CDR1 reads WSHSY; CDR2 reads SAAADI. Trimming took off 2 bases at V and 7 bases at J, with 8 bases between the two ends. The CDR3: CASSEASGEKLFF. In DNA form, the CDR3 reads TGCGCCAGCAGTGAGGCGTCGGGTGAAAAACTGTTTTTT.

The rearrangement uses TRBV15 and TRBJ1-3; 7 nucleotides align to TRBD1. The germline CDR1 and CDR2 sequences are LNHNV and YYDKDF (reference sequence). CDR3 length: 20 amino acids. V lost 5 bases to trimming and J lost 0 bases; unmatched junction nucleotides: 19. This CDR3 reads CATSGPSPGQGVLSGNTIYF. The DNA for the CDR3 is TGTGCCACCAGCGGTCCAAGTCCCGGTCAGGGGGTCCTCTCTGGAAACACCATATATTTT. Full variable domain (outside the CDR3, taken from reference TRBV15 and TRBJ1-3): DAMVIQNPRYQVTQFGKPVTLSCSQTLNHNVMYWYQQKSSQAPKLLFHYYDKDFNNEADTPDNFQSRRPNTSFCFLDIRSPGLGDTAMYLCATSGPSPGQGVLSGNTIYFGEGSWLTVV.

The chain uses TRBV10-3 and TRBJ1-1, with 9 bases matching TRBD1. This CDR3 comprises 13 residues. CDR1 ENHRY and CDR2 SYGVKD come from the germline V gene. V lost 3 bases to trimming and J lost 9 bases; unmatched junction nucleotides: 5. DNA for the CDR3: TGTGCCATCAGTGACCCGGGACAGGGACAAGCTTTCTTT. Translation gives CAISDPGQGQAFF.

The CDR3 is CASSQDGGYTEAFF. Written as DNA, the CDR3 is TGTGCCAGCAGCCAAGATGGGGGGTATACTGAAGCTTTCTTT. The chain joins TRBV4-2 to TRBJ1-1; maybe TRBD1 (5 bases). This CDR3 has 14 amino acids. The germline CDR1 and CDR2 sequences are LGHNA and YNFKEQ. With 0 bases removed from V and 5 bases from J, the gap between germline ends came to 10 bases.

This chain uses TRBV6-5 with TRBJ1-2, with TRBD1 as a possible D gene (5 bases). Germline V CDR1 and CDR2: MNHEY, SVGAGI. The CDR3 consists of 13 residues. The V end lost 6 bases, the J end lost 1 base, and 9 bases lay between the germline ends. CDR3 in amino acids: CASRRDSNYGYTF. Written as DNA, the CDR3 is TGTGCCAGCAGACGCGACAGTAACTATGGCTACACCTTC.

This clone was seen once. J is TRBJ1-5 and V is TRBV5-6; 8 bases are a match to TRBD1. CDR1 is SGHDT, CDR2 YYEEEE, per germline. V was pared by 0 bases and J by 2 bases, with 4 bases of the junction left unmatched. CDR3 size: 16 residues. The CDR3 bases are TGTGCCAGCAGCTTGGGGCAGGGGGCTCGCAATCAGCCCCAGCATTTT. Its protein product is CASSLGQGARNQPQHF.

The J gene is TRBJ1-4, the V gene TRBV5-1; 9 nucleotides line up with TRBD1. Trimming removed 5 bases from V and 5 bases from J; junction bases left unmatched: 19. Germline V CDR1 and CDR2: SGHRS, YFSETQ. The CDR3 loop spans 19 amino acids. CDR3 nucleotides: TGCGCCAGCAGATGGGGGCTCCCGGGACAGGGCGCACTAAATGAAAAACTGTTTTTT. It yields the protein CASRWGLPGQGALNEKLFF.

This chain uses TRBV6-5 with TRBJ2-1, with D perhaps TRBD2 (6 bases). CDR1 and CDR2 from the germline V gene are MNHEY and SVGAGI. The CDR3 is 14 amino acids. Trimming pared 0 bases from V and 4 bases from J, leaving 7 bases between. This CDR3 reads CASSYSAGYNEQFF. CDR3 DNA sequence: TGTGCCAGCAGTTACTCGGCGGGATACAATGAGCAGTTCTTC.

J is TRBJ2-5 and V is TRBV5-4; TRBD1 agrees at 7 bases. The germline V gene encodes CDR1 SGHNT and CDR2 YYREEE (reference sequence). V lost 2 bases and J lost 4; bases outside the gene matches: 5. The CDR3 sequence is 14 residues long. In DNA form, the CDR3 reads TGTGCCAGCAGCTTAAGGGGGCCATCAGAGACCCAGTACTTC. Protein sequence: CASSLRGPSETQYF.

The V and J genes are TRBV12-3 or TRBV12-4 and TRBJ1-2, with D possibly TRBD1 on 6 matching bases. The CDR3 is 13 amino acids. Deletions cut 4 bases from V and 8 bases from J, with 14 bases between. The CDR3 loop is CASSSIQGLGYTF. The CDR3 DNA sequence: TGTGCCAGCAGTTCAATACAGGGATTGGGCTACACCTTC.